A single sample gave rise to the 7 T cell receptor beta chains below, sequenced in a study of Ad26.COV2.S vaccination and SARS-CoV-2 variants. Assay: immunoSEQ multiplex PCR; the TCRdb copy retains only in-frame clones and omits some. The profile shows approximately 420,000 clones, around 89% of them singletons. Treatment indicated: 15 to 20 received Ad26.COV2.S at low or high dose, single or two shots; several received placebo; per-sample allocation not given. Vaccine and placebo recipients were sampled on day 63 after the first injection. The source material was peripheral blood, sampled in a trial of Ad26.COV2.S vaccine versus placebo. All receptors come from a person aged 18-60 years who received the Ad26.COV2.S COVID-19 vaccine or a placebo.

The chain recombines TRBV2 with TRBJ2-5; D is unclear. Trimming took 5 bases from V and 5 from J, leaving 9 bases between them. The CDR3 contains 12 residues. Germline lookup yields CDR1 SNHLY and CDR2 FYNNEI. The CDR3 spells CASSSTTETQYF. The CDR3 nucleotides are TGTGCCAGCAGTTCCACGACGGAGACCCAGTACTTC.

The V call is TRBV7-2, the J call TRBJ1-6; no clear D gene. V was shortened by 4 bases and J by 13 bases, with 11 bases between the two germline ends. Germline V gives CDR1 SGHTA, CDR2 FQGNSA. CDR3 length: 12 residues. For the CDR3, the DNA is TGTGCCAGCAGCTCCAGTGAGAGGCCCCTCCACTTT. This codes for CASSSSERPLHF.

The J gene is TRBJ2-7, the V gene TRBV28; perhaps D is TRBD1 or TRBD2 (6 bases each). CDR3 size: 14 residues. Germline V gene data show CDR1 as MDHEN and CDR2 as SYDVKM. Trimming pared 2 bases from V and 5 bases from J, leaving 13 bases between. The CDR3 DNA sequence: TGTGCCAGCAGTTTAGTCCGGGGGCGGAACGAGCAGTACTTC. It is translated as CASSLVRGRNEQYF.

The chain links TRBV3-1 (or the pseudogene TRBV3-2) to TRBJ1-2; D gene unclear. V was pared by 0 bases and J by 7 bases, with 9 bases between. The CDR3 sequence is 13 residues long. CDR1 and CDR2 (germline): LGHDT, YNNKEL (reference sequence). CDR3 coding DNA: TGTGCCAGCAGCCAAGATTGGTCATCTGGCTACACCTTC. This translates into CASSQDWSSGYTF.

This sequence joins TRBV28 and TRBJ1-5; D possibly corresponds to TRBD1 (5 bases). The CDR3 contains 15 residues. Germline-derived CDR1 and CDR2 are MDHEN and SYDVKM. Trimming removed 5 bases at V and 0 bases at J, with 11 bases between. The CDR3 DNA is TGTGCCAGCAGTCCGGCGGGGACTAGCAATCAGCCCCAGCATTTT. Encoded protein: CASSPAGTSNQPQHF.

The chain combines TRBV15 with TRBJ1-2, with a possible D match to TRBD1 (5 bases). The V and J ends lost 2 bases and 0 bases respectively, with 16 bases between them. CDR3 length equals 17 residues. CDR1 LNHNV and CDR2 YYDKDF come from the germline V gene (reference sequence). The CDR3: CATSRIPGPSANYGYTF. DNA for the CDR3: TGTGCCACCAGCAGAATACCAGGGCCCTCAGCTAACTATGGCTACACCTTC.

This chain connects TRBV5-8 to TRBJ2-1; 8 bases are shared with TRBD2. Trimming at V came to 6 bases and at J to 4 bases, leaving 12 bases not matched to a gene. From germline, CDR1 is SGHTS and CDR2 YDEGEE. CDR3 length equals 16 residues. The CDR3 loop reads CASNPRTGGVYNEQFF. For the CDR3, the DNA is TGTGCCAGCAACCCACGTACGGGGGGGGTTTACAATGAGCAGTTCTTC.